The T cell receptor beta chain under discussion was sequenced for a study of cytomegalovirus exposure and HLA in healthy donors (dated by TCRdb to between 2016 and 2019). Some background on the complete study: According to an earlier analysis of around 600 of the donors, 150 million to 200 million T cells yielded 117 million unique TCR beta sequences and more than 250 Gb of sequence data. Because of strong linkage in the cohort, a handful of DR-DQ haplotypes were treated as single units for association and clustering. High-throughput TCR immunosequencing, statistical association of individual TCRs with disease status, and machine learning were combined to predict cytomegalovirus infection status. Besides the first cohort of some 670 subjects, a separate validation cohort made up of 95 to 150 different subjects was used. Among around 400 genotyped donors of the cohort, an average of around 240,000 unique TCR beta nucleotide sequences was sequenced per donor, of which 15% to 20% were non-productive. HLA typing included class I and class II loci at four-digit resolution. Donor age, sex, ethnicity and CMV serostatus were collected together with the repertoire data. An earlier analysis of around 580 of the donors used high-throughput TCR beta sequencing to judge whether each TCR beta V gene segment behaved as functional or pseudogenic. The study used immunosequencing to profile the T cell repertoires of approximately 650 subjects and linked those repertoires to cytomegalovirus serostatus. Genome-wide SNP genotypes for about 65% of the roughly 670 donors were used in a later genetic analysis, which treated that subset as a discovery cohort. All discovery cohort repertoires had been generated using a single sequencing platform. The aim of the study was to test whether cataloging public T cell receptors could identify signatures of past pathogen exposure. Typing coverage differed by locus: A, B, C, DRB1 and DQB1 were typed in about 629-640 donors, DQA1 in roughly 510, DPA1 in 600 to 610, and DPB1 in just under 490. Rather than drawing on any new phenotypic data, the later analysis identified candidate immune exposures from TCR beta sequences and the way those sequences occurred across donors. Of the approximately 400 genotyped donors, approximately 82% fell in the genetic ancestry cluster associated with self-reported Caucasian donors. To study patterns of TCR occurrence, a later analysis re-analyzed previously published TCR beta repertoires from 500 to 850 donors and added high-resolution HLA genotyping. Approximately 310 gigabases of sequencing data and 70 million to 95 million unique TCR sequences made up an early release that covered approximately 620 HLA-typed donors. Here is what the overall study found, with its caveats: Specific HLA alleles were associated with 18,000 or so TCR beta sequences at a false discovery rate of 0.05 in a later analysis. A later analysis found that most CMV-associated TCR beta chains appeared HLA-restricted, with HLA associations seemingly driven largely by CMV exposure. A later analysis reported that several top co-occurrence clusters appeared linked to parvovirus B19, influenza, CMV and Epstein-Barr virus. Compared with equally common non-associated chains, HLA-associated TCR beta chains in a later analysis were more clonally expanded and had lower generation probabilities. A later genetic analysis associated a missense DCLRE1C variant with V-gene and J-gene trimming of TCR beta chains, and an independent cohort replicated the association. Some IMGT-functional V segments, including TRBV6-2 and TRBV6-3, could not be distinguished by the 87-base-pair reads and were therefore excluded. Correlated functional status among segregating V segments might reflect linkage disequilibrium, but an unknown experimental factor could not be ruled out. The classifier was reported to diagnose cytomegalovirus status with high specificity and sensitivity in both the original cohort and the validation cohort. A group of highly shared sequence variants was considered likely to be a technical artifact of the sequencing pipeline. In vitro tests confirmed that a few of the cytomegalovirus-associated TCR beta chains recognize cytomegalovirus antigens. Because counts were too low, fewer than 20 rarely observed V segments, including chromosome 9 orphons, were excluded from the earlier analysis of around 590 of the donors. In an earlier analysis of fewer than 750 of the donors, most TCR beta V segments were observed in productive rearrangements about 87% or about 30% of the time, broadly matching IMGT annotations. It was suggested by the authors that the approach could potentially be generalized to other disease states and immunological phenotypes. A later analysis found that TCR association rates varied across HLA loci, with DRB1 alleles showing the most associated TCRs and HLA-C alleles the fewest. While some public TCRs were present in many individuals, most TCR sequences turned up only very rarely across donors. A total of 150 or so TCR beta chains were listed by the study as associated with cytomegalovirus. Roughly uniform sequencing depth across donors was assumed in presence/absence analyses, although this assumption may not hold. According to a later genetic analysis, donors in an Asian-associated ancestry cluster had fewer N-insertions in productive TCRs than the roughly 700-donor mean. Only TCR beta chains were sequenced in this cohort, and the absence of alpha or paired-chain data limited detectable features. Assigning TCR associations to individual alleles was difficult when HLA alleles, especially DR and DQ, strongly co-occurred. A further reported finding was that TCR beta sequences accurately predicted the HLA-A and HLA-B alleles for most subjects in the first cohort. Because HLA typing was missing for some donors at each locus, association tests included only the typed subset. Immune exposure information for the cohort was limited to CMV serostatus.

Spanning cysteine to phenylalanine, the CDR3 consists of 12 amino acids. The sequence is cut down to CDR3 DNA, 36 bases in frame from base 1. The germline V gene provides CDR1 SGHTA and CDR2 FQGNSA. Between the V and J ends, shortened by 7 bases and 7 bases respectively, the junction contains 13 bases. Library creation used the immunoSEQ multiplex PCR assay. For the multiplex PCR, a mixture combining 60 forward primers for TCR Vbeta segments and 13 reverse primers for TCR Jbeta segments was used. A multiplex PCR assay on genomic DNA amplified the CDR3 region of rearranged TCR beta genes. The Illumina HiSeq System was used to sequence the amplified TCR beta libraries as 87-base-pair reads. On the authors' methods: A later analysis tallied roughly 80 million unique TCR beta chains across the 610 or so repertoires, and about 10 million of those chains were shared by two or more donors. Raw reads were error-corrected and collapsed into unique sequences by a nearest-neighbor algorithm in which closely related sequences were merged to remove PCR and sequencing errors. V, D and J gene segments were assigned by aligning CDR3 sequences to IMGT reference sequences. Each retained sequence needed at least a six-nucleotide match to both a V gene segment and a J gene segment. Rearrangements were called productive when the CDR3 lacked stop codons and stayed in frame with V and J; all others were non-productive. CDR3 was defined according to IMGT convention as the region running from the second conserved V-encoded cysteine to the conserved J-encoded phenylalanine. The earlier analysis of about 530 of the donors excluded any sequence lacking an unambiguous match to a single V gene segment. An earlier analysis of 587 of the donors called V segments functional above 56.7% productive rearrangements and segregating when the between-donor standard deviation exceeded 5%. A statistical classification framework was developed to diagnose cytomegalovirus status using the catalog of TCR beta chain sequences. V and J gene assignment, in a later analysis, came from comparing TCR nucleotide sequences with IMGT/GENE-DB human TR gene sequences. Using the TCRdist pipeline, a later analysis assigned CDR3 sequences along with most-parsimonious VDJ recombination scenarios. A later analysis defined each TCR beta chain by its CDR3 amino acid sequence plus V-gene family, and excluded reads lacking a unique V-gene family. In a later analysis, 450 to 600 highly shared, low-generation-probability nucleotide sequences were removed to address suspected cross-contamination and a sequencing artifact. For each public chain, a later analysis derived a clonal expansion index from normalized ranks of inferred template counts within each repertoire. A later analysis computed generation probabilities with a VDJ recombination model fitted to out-of-frame rearrangements, and checked the results against IGoR. A later analysis scored TCR-TCR, TCR-HLA and TCR-CMV co-occurrence with hypergeometric tests, applying a repertoire-size bias correction to TCR pairs. To estimate false discovery rates, a later analysis permuted the HLA or CMV assignments 20 times. In a later analysis, co-occurring TCRs were grouped using DBSCAN, with TCRdist sequence similarity added in when clustering inside HLA-allele-positive subsets. Co-occurrence clustering excluded repertoires with fewer than 30,000 or more than 120,000 public chains, plus five with anomalous nucleotide sharing. The source is immuneACCESS, and TCRdb retained only in-frame sequences with V and J called. Part of the clones is not carried over; for the studies checked, unresolved V genes explain less than half of this, and the remainder is unexplained. V and J calls and clone size come straight from that table; D and trimming were deduced from the DNA. Here the sample has about 170,000 clones; roughly 80% occur a single time. In total, the top ten clones hold roughly 2% of the sample.

In total, about 650 healthy bone marrow donors made up the cohort. At the time of sampling, all cohort members were nominally healthy, though unrecorded immune exposures were likely present. The donor was CMV seronegative and was included in the group of a few hundred seronegative cohort members. Every donor gave a peripheral blood sample, and the peripheral blood mononuclear cells from that sample were used for TCR beta sequencing. The Qiagen DNeasy Blood Extraction Kit was used to extract genomic DNA from the blood cell samples. On this clone itself: The specificity of this receptor is unknown. Base qualities were left out, and no much larger clone turns up one base away.

The sequence was obtained from a female donor in good health and CMV-seronegative. In this chain, TRBV7-2 is recombined with TRBJ1-2; the D gene is perhaps TRBD1, from 6 matching bases. Material for sequencing was PBMCs. The encoded CDR3 is CASTGGRGGYTF. The nucleotides are TGTGCCAGCACCGGGGGGCGCGGTGGCTACACCTTC. With the rest looked up from the reference TRBV7-2 and TRBJ1-2 genes rather than sequenced, the full variable domain is GAGVSQSPSNKVTEKGKDVELRCDPISGHTALYWYRQSLGQGLEFLIYFQGNSAPDKSGLPSDRFSAERTGGSVSTLTIQRTQQEDSAVYLCASTGGRGGYTFGSGTRLTVV.